This T cell receptor (beta chain) emerged from a study of sequential checkpoint blockade in melanoma. The treatment denotes: randomized to nivolumab then ipilimumab (arm A) or the reverse (arm B). No patient had prior DNA-damaging chemotherapy. PBMC sorting kept live CD3+CD8+ cells without CD19 or CD56. This table comes from immunoSEQ multiplex PCR, and its TCRdb copy is limited to in-frame clones, with some not included. The profile shows about 22,000 clones, less than 75% of them singletons. This CDR3 spans 12 amino acids. Trimming removed 5 bases from V and 9 bases from J, with 11 bases in between. Germline CDR1 SGHAT, CDR2 FQDESV (reference sequence).

The gene calls are TRBV11-1 and TRBJ2-1, with D perhaps TRBD1 (5 bases). The source of this sequence is a human donor with melanoma. The sequencing used CD8+ T cells sorted from blood (inferred from file names), collected from a patient given nivolumab and ipilimumab in sequence. CDR3 residues: CASSQQGTEQFF. CDR3 DNA: TGTGCCAGCAGCCAGCAGGGTACTGAGCAGTTCTTC.